This record concerns one T cell receptor (beta chain) sequence. What it recognizes is unknown. Between the trimmed V and J ends, which lost 8 bases and 1 base, there was a span of 14 bases. Germline lookup yields CDR1 MNHNS and CDR2 SASEGT. The CDR3 runs 15 residues. This sample stems from a study of cytomegalovirus exposure and HLA in healthy donors. Study results and caveats: Most subjects had HLA-A and HLA-B alleles reportedly predicted accurately by TCR beta sequences. Altogether, 160 or so TCR beta chains were recorded as cytomegalovirus-associated.

13 Jbeta primers and 60 Vbeta primers were used for the PCR. Profiled with immunoSEQ multiplex PCR; TCRdb holds only in-frame clones, not every one. This table has about 130,000 clones, 74% appearing once. The receptor comes from a woman aged 45 to 65 in good health and CMV-seropositive. The chain is built from TRBV6-1 and TRBJ2-2, with a tentative D call TRBD2 (7 bases). Sequencing input: PBMCs. CDR3 protein: CASGRDIWNTGELFF. CDR3 DNA sequence: TGTGCCAGCGGGAGGGACATATGGAACACCGGGGAGCTGTTTTTT.